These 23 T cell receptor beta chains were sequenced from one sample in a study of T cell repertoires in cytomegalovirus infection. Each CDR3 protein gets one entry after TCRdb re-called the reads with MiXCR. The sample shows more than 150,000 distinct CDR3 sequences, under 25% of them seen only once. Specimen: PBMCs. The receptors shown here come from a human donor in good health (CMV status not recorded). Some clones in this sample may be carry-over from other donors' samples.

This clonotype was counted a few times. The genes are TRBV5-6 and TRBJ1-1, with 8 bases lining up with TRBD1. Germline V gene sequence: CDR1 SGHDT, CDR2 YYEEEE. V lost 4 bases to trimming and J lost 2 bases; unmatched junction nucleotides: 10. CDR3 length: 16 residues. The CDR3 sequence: CASSDTGQGPNTEAFF. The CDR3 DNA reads TGTGCCAGCAGCGATACAGGACAGGGCCCAAACACTGAAGCTTTCTTT.

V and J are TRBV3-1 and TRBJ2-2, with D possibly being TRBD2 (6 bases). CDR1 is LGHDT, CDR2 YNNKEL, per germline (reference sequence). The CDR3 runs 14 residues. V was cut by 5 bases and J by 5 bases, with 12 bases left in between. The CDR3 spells CASSELGRTGELFF. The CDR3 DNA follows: TGTGCCAGCAGCGAGCTGGGGAGGACCGGGGAGCTGTTTTTT.

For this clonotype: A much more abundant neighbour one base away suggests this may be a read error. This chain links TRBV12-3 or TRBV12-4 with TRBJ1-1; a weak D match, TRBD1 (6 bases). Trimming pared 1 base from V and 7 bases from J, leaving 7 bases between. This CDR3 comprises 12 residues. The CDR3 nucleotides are TGTGCCAGCAGTTTAGGGACAGTTGAAGCTTTCTTT. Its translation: CASSLGTVEAFF.

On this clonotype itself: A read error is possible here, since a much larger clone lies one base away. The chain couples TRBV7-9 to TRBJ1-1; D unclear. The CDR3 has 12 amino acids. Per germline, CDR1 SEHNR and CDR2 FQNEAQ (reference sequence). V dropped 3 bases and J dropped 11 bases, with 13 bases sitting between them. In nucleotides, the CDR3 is TGTGCCAGCAGCTTCAGAAAGGGTGAGGCTTTCTTT. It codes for CASSFRKGEAFF.

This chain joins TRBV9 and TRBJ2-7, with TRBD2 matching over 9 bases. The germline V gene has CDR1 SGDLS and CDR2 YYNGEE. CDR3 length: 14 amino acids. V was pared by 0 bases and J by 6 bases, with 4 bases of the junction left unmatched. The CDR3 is CASSVDPAGGEQYF. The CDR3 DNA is TGTGCCAGCAGCGTAGATCCAGCGGGAGGCGAGCAGTACTTC.

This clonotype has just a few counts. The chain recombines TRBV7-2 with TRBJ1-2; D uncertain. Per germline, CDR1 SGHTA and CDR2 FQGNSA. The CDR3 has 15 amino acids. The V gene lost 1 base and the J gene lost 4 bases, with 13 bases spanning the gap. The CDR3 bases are TGTGCCAGCAGCTTAGGGGTCACTAAGGCCTATGGCTACACCTTC. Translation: CASSLGVTKAYGYTF.

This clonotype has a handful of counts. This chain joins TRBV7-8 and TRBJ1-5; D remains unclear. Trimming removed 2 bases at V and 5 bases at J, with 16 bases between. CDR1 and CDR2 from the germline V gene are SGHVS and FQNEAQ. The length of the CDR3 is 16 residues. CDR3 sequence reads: CASSLPVWQVDQPQHF. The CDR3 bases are TGTGCCAGCAGCTTACCCGTGTGGCAGGTTGATCAGCCCCAGCATTTT.

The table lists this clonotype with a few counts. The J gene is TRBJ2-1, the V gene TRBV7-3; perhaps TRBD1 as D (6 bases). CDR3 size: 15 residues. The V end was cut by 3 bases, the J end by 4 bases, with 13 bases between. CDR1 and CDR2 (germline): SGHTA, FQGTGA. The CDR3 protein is CASSFSSTGYNEQFF. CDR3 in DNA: TGTGCCAGCAGCTTTTCTTCGACAGGTTACAATGAGCAGTTCTTC. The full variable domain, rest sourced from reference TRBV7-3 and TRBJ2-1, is GAGVSQTPSNKVTEKGKYVELRCDPISGHTALYWYRQSLGQGPEFLIYFQGTGAADDSGLPNDRFFAVRPEGSVSTLKIQRTERGDSAVYLCASSFSSTGYNEQFFGPGTRLTVL.

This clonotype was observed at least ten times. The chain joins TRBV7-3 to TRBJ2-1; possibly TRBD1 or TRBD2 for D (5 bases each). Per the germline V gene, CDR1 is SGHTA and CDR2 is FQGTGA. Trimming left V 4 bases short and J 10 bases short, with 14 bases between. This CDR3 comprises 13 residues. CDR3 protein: CASSSSGRREQFF. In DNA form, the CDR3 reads TGTGCCAGCAGCTCGTCGGGGCGCCGCGAGCAGTTCTTC.

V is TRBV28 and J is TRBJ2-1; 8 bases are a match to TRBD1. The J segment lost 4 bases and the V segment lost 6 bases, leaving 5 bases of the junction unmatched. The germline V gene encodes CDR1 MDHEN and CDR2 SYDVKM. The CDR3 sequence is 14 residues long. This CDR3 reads CASSRGQVYNEQFF. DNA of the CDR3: TGTGCCAGCAGCCGGGGACAGGTATACAATGAGCAGTTCTTC.

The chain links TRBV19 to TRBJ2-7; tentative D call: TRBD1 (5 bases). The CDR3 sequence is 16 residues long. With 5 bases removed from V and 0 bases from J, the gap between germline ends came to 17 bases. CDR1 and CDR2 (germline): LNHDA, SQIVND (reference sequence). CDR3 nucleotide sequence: TGTGCCAGTAGTCAAATGGGCCAGGGCCTCTCCTACGAGCAGTACTTC. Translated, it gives CASSQMGQGLSYEQYF.

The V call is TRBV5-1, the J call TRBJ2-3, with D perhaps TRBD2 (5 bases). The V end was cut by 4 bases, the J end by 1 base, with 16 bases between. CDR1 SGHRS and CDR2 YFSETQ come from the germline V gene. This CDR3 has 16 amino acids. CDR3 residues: CASSGEPAGGTDTQYF. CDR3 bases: TGCGCCAGCAGCGGGGAGCCAGCCGGGGGCACAGATACGCAGTATTTT.

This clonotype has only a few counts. The CDR3 nucleotides are TGTGCCAGCAAAACCCAATGGGCGGAGCCGAAGTCGAGGGAGCAGTACTTC. Protein sequence: CASKTQWAEPKSREQYF. V usage is TRBV6-2 or TRBV6-3 and J usage is TRBJ2-7; D is undetermined. Trimming took 7 bases from V and 7 from J, leaving 29 bases between them. This CDR3 is 17 amino acids long. Germline CDR1 reads MNHEY; CDR2 reads SVGEGT.

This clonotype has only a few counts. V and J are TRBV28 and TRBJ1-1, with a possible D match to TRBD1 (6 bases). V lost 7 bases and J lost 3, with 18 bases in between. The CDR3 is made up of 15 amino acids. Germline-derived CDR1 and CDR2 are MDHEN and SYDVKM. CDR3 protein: CASTSGGHGDTEAFF. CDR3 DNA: TGTGCCAGCACCTCCGGGGGCCACGGGGACACTGAAGCTTTCTTT.

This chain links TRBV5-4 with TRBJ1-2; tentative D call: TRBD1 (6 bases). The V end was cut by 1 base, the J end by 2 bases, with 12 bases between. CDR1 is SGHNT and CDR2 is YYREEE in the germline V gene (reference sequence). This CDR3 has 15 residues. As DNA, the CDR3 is TGTGCCAGCAGCTTGTCTGGGGGCGCGAACTATGGCTACACCTTC. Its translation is CASSLSGGANYGYTF.

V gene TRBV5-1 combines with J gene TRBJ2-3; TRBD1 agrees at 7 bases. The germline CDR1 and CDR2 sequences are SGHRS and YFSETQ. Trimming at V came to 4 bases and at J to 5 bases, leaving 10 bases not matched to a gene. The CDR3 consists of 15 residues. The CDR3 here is CASSQNRGGVDTQYF. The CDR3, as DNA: TGCGCCAGCAGCCAAAACAGGGGTGGGGTAGATACGCAGTATTTT.

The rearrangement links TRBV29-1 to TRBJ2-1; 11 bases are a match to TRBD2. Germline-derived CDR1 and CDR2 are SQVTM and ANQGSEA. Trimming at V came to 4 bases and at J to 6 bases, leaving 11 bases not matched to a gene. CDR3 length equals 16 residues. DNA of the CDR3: TGCAGCGTTGCTGGGCTAGCGGGGGGACCAAGCAATGAGCAGTTCTTC. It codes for CSVAGLAGGPSNEQFF.

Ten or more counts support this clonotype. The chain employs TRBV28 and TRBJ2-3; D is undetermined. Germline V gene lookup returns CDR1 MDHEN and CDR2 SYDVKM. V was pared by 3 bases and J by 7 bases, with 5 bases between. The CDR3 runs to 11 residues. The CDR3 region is CASSLDNTQYF. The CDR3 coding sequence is TGTGCCAGCAGTTTGGATAATACGCAGTATTTT.

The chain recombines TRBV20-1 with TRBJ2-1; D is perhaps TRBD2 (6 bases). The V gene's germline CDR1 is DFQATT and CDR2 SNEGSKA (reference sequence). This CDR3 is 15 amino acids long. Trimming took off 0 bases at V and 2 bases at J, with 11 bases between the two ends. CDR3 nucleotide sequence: TGCAGTGCTAGAGATCACGGGGGAACCTACAATGAGCAGTTCTTC. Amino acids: CSARDHGGTYNEQFF.

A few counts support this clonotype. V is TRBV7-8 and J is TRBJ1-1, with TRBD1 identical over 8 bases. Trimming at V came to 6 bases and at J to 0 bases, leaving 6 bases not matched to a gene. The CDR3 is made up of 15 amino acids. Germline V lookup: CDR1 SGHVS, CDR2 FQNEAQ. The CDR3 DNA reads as TGTGCCAGCAGGCGACAGGGGAACTTGAACACTGAAGCTTTCTTT. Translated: CASRRQGNLNTEAFF.

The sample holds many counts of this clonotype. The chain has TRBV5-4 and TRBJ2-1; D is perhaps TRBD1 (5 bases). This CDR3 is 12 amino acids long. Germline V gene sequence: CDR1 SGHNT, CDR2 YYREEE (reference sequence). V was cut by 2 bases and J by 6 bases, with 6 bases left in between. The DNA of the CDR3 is TGTGCCAGCAGCTTTCAGGGCAATGAGCAGTTCTTC. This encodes CASSFQGNEQFF.

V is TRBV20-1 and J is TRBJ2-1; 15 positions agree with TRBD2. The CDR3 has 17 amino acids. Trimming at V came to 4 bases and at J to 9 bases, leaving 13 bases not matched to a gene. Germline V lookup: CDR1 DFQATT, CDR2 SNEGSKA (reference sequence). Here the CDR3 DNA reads TGCAGTGCTAACCGACCACCTGGACTAGCGGGGGGGAGTGAGCAGTTCTTC. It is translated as CSANRPPGLAGGSEQFF.

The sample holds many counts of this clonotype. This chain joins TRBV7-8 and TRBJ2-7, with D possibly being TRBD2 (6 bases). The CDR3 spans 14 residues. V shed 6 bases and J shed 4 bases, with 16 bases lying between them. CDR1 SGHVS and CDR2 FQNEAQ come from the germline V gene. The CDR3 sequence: CASSFPGAWYEQYF. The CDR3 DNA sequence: TGTGCCAGCAGTTTTCCGGGAGCTTGGTACGAGCAGTACTTC.